The clone carrying this T cell receptor (beta chain) was picked up many times. MiXCR, run by TCRdb on the RT-PCR reads, gives a single entry per CDR3 protein. The sample comprises 200,000 to 250,000 distinct CDR3 sequences, 11% to 15% of which are singletons, and around a tenth rests with the top ten. The data originate from a study of patients and donors after allogeneic stem cell transplantation. Germline lookup yields CDR1 MGHRA and CDR2 YSYEKL. The CDR3 runs to 15 residues. Trimming pared 1 base from V and 1 base from J, leaving 11 bases between. Sequenced input: blood, either unsorted or a sorted T cell fraction (not recorded which). The chain links TRBV4-1 to TRBJ2-7, with D unresolved. The clonotype comes from a human donor who was either an allogeneic HSCT recipient or a stem cell or donor lymphocyte infusion donor (not recorded which). It is not recorded whose cells these are; they may come from a transplant donor. This CDR3 reads CASSQGGTASYEQYF. The CDR3 DNA follows: TGCGCCAGCAGCCAAGGAGGTACTGCGTCCTACGAGCAGTACTTC.